This is a list of T cell receptor beta chains from one sample in a study of vaccination effects on CD4 cells after COVID-19. Their antigen targets remain unknown. Sequencing used immunoSEQ multiplex PCR; TCRdb keeps in-frame clones, though not all of them. The sample carries fewer than 50,000 clones, approximately 82% recorded once. The material sequenced was CD4+ T cells from PBMCs cultured with HCoV-NL63 spike peptides, taken after COVID-19 vaccination. The receptors shown here come from a human donor who received a COVID-19 vaccine. Some clones in this sample may be carry-over from other donors' samples. The CDR3 runs from the conserved cysteine through the conserved F or W. D genes are given only for firm matches. Rows give clone size only sometimes, using once, few, many, or a class for an expanded clone.

few,.,TRBJ1-3,TRBV18,TGTGCCAGCTCACCAGGGACGGCTGGAAACACCATATATTTT,CASSPGTAGNTIYF
.,.,TRBJ1-4,TRBV6-5,TGTGCCAGCAGTTACACCTCGGGGCTTAATGAAAAACTGTTTTTT,CASSYTSGLNEKLFF
.,.,TRBJ2-1,TRBV7-9,TGTGCCAGCAGCTTCAGGGGCGAGAGCTCCTACAATGAGCAGTTCTTC,CASSFRGESSYNEQFF
.,.,TRBJ1-2,TRBV2,TGTGCCAGCAGCGACAAACGGGGAAACTATGGCTACACCTTC,CASSDKRGNYGYTF
.,.,TRBJ1-2,TRBV6-5,TGTGCCAGCAGTTACGGGGACCTCACTAACTATGGCTACACCTTC,CASSYGDLTNYGYTF
.,.,TRBJ2-2,TRBV7-2,TGTGCCAGCAGCTTAGCCGCTGAGAACACCGGGGAGCTGTTTTTT,CASSLAAENTGELFF
.,.,TRBJ2-5,TRBV19,TGTGCCAGTAGCCGTTCAACCGAAGAGACCCAGTACTTC,CASSRSTEETQYF
few,.,TRBJ2-5,TRBV6-6,TGTGCCAGCAGTCAATCCCGACAGGCACAAGAGACCCAGTACTTC,CASSQSRQAQETQYF
.,TRBD2,TRBJ2-3,TRBV5-1,TGCGCCAGCAGCTTGAGCGGGGTAAGCACAGATACGCAGTATTTT,CASSLSGVSTDTQYF
.,TRBD1,TRBJ1-1,TRBV29-1,TGCAGCGTTGTCGACAGGGGGGTAGGGACTGAAGCTTTCTTT,CSVVDRGVGTEAFF
.,.,TRBJ1-2,TRBV12-3/TRBV12-4,TGTGCCAGCAGTTTGATGTACTATGGCTACACCTTC,CASSLMYYGYTF
.,.,TRBJ2-6,TRBV5-1,TGCGCCAGCAGCATATCCGCAGGGGCTGGGGCCAACGTCCTGACTTTC,CASSISAGAGANVLTF
few,TRBD1,TRBJ1-5,TRBV29-1,TGCAGCGTGATACAGGGGGGTGATCAGCCCCAGCATTTT,CSVIQGGDQPQHF
.,.,TRBJ1-2,TRBV4-1,TGCGCCAGCAGCCAAGCTACTCCCAGAGTCTATGGCTACACCTTC,CASSQATPRVYGYTF
.,TRBD2,TRBJ2-3,TRBV2,TGTGCCAGCAAAAAGCGGGGGGTAGGATATACGCAGTATTTT,CASKKRGVGYTQYF
.,TRBD2,TRBJ2-3,TRBV7-3,TGTGCCAGCACCAAACCGCCGGGACTAGACACAGATACGCAGTATTTT,CASTKPPGLDTDTQYF
.,.,TRBJ1-3,TRBV9,TGTGCCAGCAGCGCGGGACTGATCTCTGGAAACACCATATATTTT,CASSAGLISGNTIYF
few,TRBD1,TRBJ2-4,TRBV2,TGTGCCAGCAGCGGGGGCCCGGGACAGGGGAAGAGCATTCAGTACTTC,CASSGGPGQGKSIQYF
.,TRBD2,TRBJ2-5,TRBV18,TGTGCCAGCTCACTCCAGCGGGGTAGCGAGACCCAGTACTTC,CASSLQRGSETQYF
.,.,TRBJ1-1,TRBV6-5,TGTGCCAGCAGCAATACAGGGAACACTGAAGCTTTCTTT,CASSNTGNTEAFF
once,.,TRBJ2-2,TRBV6-6,TGTGCCAGCAGTGCCTTGAGGGCCACCGGGGAGCTGTTTTTT,CASSALRATGELFF
.,.,TRBJ1-2,TRBV30,TGTGCCTGGAGTGTACTCCACCGGACGGCAGGCACCTTC,CAWSVLHRTAGTF
.,.,TRBJ2-5,TRBV4-1,TGCGCCAGCAGCCAAGAGACTAGACAAGAGACCCAGTACTTC,CASSQETRQETQYF
.,.,TRBJ1-6,TRBV6-4,TGTGCCAGCAGTGAAGGGAGCTACCGGGGTTCACCCCTCCACTTT,CASSEGSYRGSPLHF
.,.,TRBJ2-5,TRBV2,TGTGCCAGCATGATTGGGTACCAAGAGACCCAGTACTTC,CASMIGYQETQYF
few,TRBD1,TRBJ2-5,TRBV25-1,TGTGCCAGCAGTGATCGGGACAGGGTTATTGAGACCCAGTACTTC,CASSDRDRVIETQYF
.,.,TRBJ2-3,TRBV19,TGTGCCAGTAGTATGATGACAAGCACAGATACGCAGTATTTT,CASSMMTSTDTQYF
.,TRBD2,TRBJ2-3,TRBV7-8,TGTGCCAGCAGCTTAAGTCTAGCGGGGAGCACAGATACGCAGTATTTT,CASSLSLAGSTDTQYF
.,.,TRBJ2-1,TRBV29-1,TGCAGCGTTGGAGACAATGAGCAGTTCTTC,CSVGDNEQFF
.,TRBD2,TRBJ2-1,TRBV2,TGTGCCAGCAGTGGACTAGCGGGGGTTGAGCAGTTCTTC,CASSGLAGVEQFF
.,TRBD1,TRBJ1-1,TRBV2,TGTGCCAGCACGAAAGGGGGCGAGGGAGGCACTGAAGCTTTCTTT,CASTKGGEGGTEAFF
.,.,TRBJ1-4,TRBV6-5,TGTGCCAGCAGTTACTCGGGACCGATTAATGAAAAACTGTTTTTT,CASSYSGPINEKLFF
.,TRBD1,TRBJ1-4,TRBV6-1,TGTGCCAGCAGTGAAGGGGACAGGGGGGCATCTGAAAAACTGTTTTTT,CASSEGDRGASEKLFF
.,TRBD2,TRBJ2-1,TRBV2,TGTGCCAGCGTCGGACTAGCGCGCAATGAGCAGTTCTTC,CASVGLARNEQFF
.,.,TRBJ1-2,TRBV5-1,TGCGCCAGCAGCCCCGACATGAATCTACCCACGGGCTACACCTTC,CASSPDMNLPTGYTF
.,.,TRBJ2-3,TRBV6-5,TGTGCCAGCAGTTACCCCTCTCGGGGTACGCAGTATTTT,CASSYPSRGTQYF
few,TRBD1,TRBJ1-1,TRBV10-3,TGTGCCATCAGTGAGGGACAGGGGGATACTGAAGCTTTCTTT,CAISEGQGDTEAFF
.,.,TRBJ1-6,TRBV25-1,TGTGCCAGCAGCCGGGACGGAAATTCACCCCTCCACTTT,CASSRDGNSPLHF
.,.,TRBJ2-5,TRBV6-1,TGTGCCAGCAGTGAATTTCACAGCCAAGAGACCCAGTACTTC,CASSEFHSQETQYF
.,.,TRBJ2-2,TRBV5-1,TGCGCCAGCAGGGTGACAACGAACACCGGGGAGCTGTTTTTT,CASRVTTNTGELFF
.,.,TRBJ2-3,TRBV27,TGTGCCAGCAGTTTTCTCGGCCCACTAGAGGATACGCAGTATTTT,CASSFLGPLEDTQYF
.,.,TRBJ2-2,TRBV5-1,TGCGCCAGCAGGGAGGGGCACGGGGAGCTGTTTTTT,CASREGHGELFF
.,.,TRBJ1-1,TRBV18,TGTGCCAGCTCACCAAGGGGAGGAAAGACTGAAGCTTTCTTT,CASSPRGGKTEAFF